Below are 19 T cell receptor beta chains sequenced from a single sample in a study of PD-L1 blockade in urothelial cancer. Sample time point: peripheral blood 6 weeks after treatment start. Profiled with immunoSEQ multiplex PCR; TCRdb holds only in-frame clones, not every one. This sample yields around 50,000 clones, of which approximately 85% are seen a single time; less than 2% belongs to the top ten. The source was PBMCs, collected around atezolizumab (anti-PD-L1) treatment. The source is a man aged 45-60 years with urothelial cancer.

This chain uses TRBV30 with TRBJ2-5; D ambiguous. The germline V gene encodes CDR1 GTSNPN and CDR2 SVGIG (reference sequence). The CDR3 runs 15 residues. The V end was cut by 1 base, the J end by 2 bases, with 14 bases between. CDR3 bases: TGTGCCTGGAGTGGCAGTGGATGGGCACAAGAGACCCAGTACTTC. Translated: CAWSGSGWAQETQYF.

A few counts support this clone. J is TRBJ2-7 and V is TRBV5-6; perhaps TRBD1 as D (6 bases). The CDR3 sequence is 14 residues long. Germline loops: CDR1 SGHDT, CDR2 YYEEEE. V lost 2 bases to trimming and J lost 2 bases, with 11 bases between them. Written as DNA, the CDR3 is TGTGCCAGCAGCTTAAGGGGGAACGCCTACGAGCAGTACTTC. Protein: CASSLRGNAYEQYF.

The DNA of the CDR3 is TGTGCCAGCAGCCCAAGGGTTATCGGGGGTACTGAAGCTTTCTTT. Its protein product is CASSPRVIGGTEAFF. This chain links TRBV7-2 with TRBJ1-1; perhaps TRBD1 as D (5 bases). This CDR3 contains 15 residues. Trimming left V 5 bases short and J 5 bases short, with 18 bases between. Germline V gene sequence: CDR1 SGHTA, CDR2 FQGNSA.

The rearrangement links TRBV4-3 to TRBJ2-5; maybe TRBD2 (6 bases). The V and J ends lost 1 base and 2 bases respectively, with 11 bases between them. The V gene's germline CDR1 is LGHNA and CDR2 YSLEER. The CDR3 sequence is 15 residues long. The DNA of the CDR3 is TGCGCCAGCAGCCAAGGCGGGACCGTTCAAGAGACCCAGTACTTC. Protein product: CASSQGGTVQETQYF.

The chain uses TRBV14 and TRBJ2-3; D gene uncertain. This CDR3 spans 13 amino acids. Trimming pared 1 base from V and 9 bases from J, leaving 11 bases between. Germline V CDR1 and CDR2: SGHDN, FVKESK. CDR3 amino acids: CASSQGSRVTQYF. Here the CDR3 DNA reads TGTGCCAGCAGCCAAGGGAGCCGAGTAACGCAGTATTTT.

The chain employs TRBV4-2 and TRBJ2-2, with 9 bases lining up with TRBD2. The germline CDR1 and CDR2 sequences are LGHNA and YNFKEQ. This CDR3 is 16 amino acids long. Losses at the gene ends were 4 bases for V and 7 bases for J; bases not matched to a gene: 10. CDR3 amino acids: CASSPSGTVVSGELFF. The CDR3 nucleotides read TGTGCCAGCAGCCCTAGCGGGACTGTAGTTAGCGGGGAGCTGTTTTTT.

This clone was found a few times. J is TRBJ2-7 and V is TRBV5-4; TRBD1 agrees at 10 bases. The CDR3 has 13 residues. Losses at the gene ends were 3 bases for V and 6 bases for J; bases not matched to a gene: 3. The germline V gene encodes CDR1 SGHNT and CDR2 YYREEE (reference sequence). The chain's CDR3 is CASSWDRGLEQYF. CDR3 nucleotides: TGTGCCAGCAGCTGGGACAGGGGACTCGAGCAGTACTTC.

The genes are TRBV7-3 and TRBJ2-3; 11 nucleotides match TRBD2. In germline, CDR1 is SGHTA, CDR2 FQGTGA. V trimming: 3 bases; J trimming: 2 bases; junction bases outside the gene matches: 4. This CDR3 region has 16 residues. CDR3 DNA sequence: TGTGCCAGCAGCTTTCCTAGCGGGGGGATCACAGATACGCAGTATTTT. It is translated as CASSFPSGGITDTQYF.

This clone was found once. The chain combines TRBV27 with TRBJ2-2, with D hard to call. The V end was cut by 2 bases, the J end by 8 bases, with 9 bases between. Germline values: CDR1 MNHEY, CDR2 SMNVEV (reference sequence). This CDR3 is 13 amino acids long. The CDR3, as DNA: TGTGCCAGCAGTTTAGGGTTAGCTGGGGAGCTGTTTTTT. It encodes CASSLGLAGELFF.

The sample holds one count of this clone. The V call is TRBV29-1, the J call TRBJ2-7; D is perhaps TRBD1 (5 bases). V lost 0 bases and J lost 4, with 13 bases in between. The CDR3 extends over 14 amino acids. The germline gives CDR1 SQVTM, CDR2 ANQGSEA. This CDR3 is CSVEDHGHSYEQYF. The CDR3 region has the DNA TGCAGCGTTGAAGATCATGGACATTCGTACGAGCAGTACTTC.

This chain connects TRBV5-4 to TRBJ1-1, with 7 bases identical to TRBD1. CDR1 is SGHNT, CDR2 YYREEE, per germline (reference sequence). This CDR3 region has 15 residues. V lost 4 bases to trimming and J lost 2 bases; unmatched junction nucleotides: 8. CDR3 in amino acids: CASSPYGTVNTEAFF. The CDR3 DNA follows: TGTGCCAGCAGCCCCTACGGGACAGTAAACACTGAAGCTTTCTTT.

This chain links TRBV6-6 with TRBJ2-6; 8 bases are a match to TRBD1. CDR3 length: 16 amino acids. Per the germline V gene, CDR1 is MNHNY and CDR2 is SVGAGI (reference sequence). The V segment lost 7 bases and the J segment 2 bases; nucleotides outside the gene matches: 7. DNA of the CDR3: TGTGCCAGCATCGTGACAGGGGTGGCTGGGGCCAACGTCCTGACTTTC. It yields the protein CASIVTGVAGANVLTF.

V gene TRBV9 combines with J gene TRBJ1-4; TRBD1 is a possible D gene (5 bases). The CDR3 spans 15 residues. The ends were cut back, 0 bases at V and 7 bases at J, with 13 bases in the middle. The germline V gene has CDR1 SGDLS and CDR2 YYNGEE. CDR3 sequence reads: CASSVVGARGEKLFF. For the CDR3, the DNA is TGTGCCAGCAGCGTAGTAGGGGCGCGAGGTGAAAAACTGTTTTTT.

V and J are TRBV6-1 and TRBJ2-5; 9 bases are shared with TRBD1. The CDR3 totals 15 residues. Trimming removed 6 bases from V and 4 bases from J; junction bases left unmatched: 9. CDR1 MNHNS and CDR2 SASEGT come from the germline V gene. The CDR3 DNA reads as TGTGCCAGCAGGGTAATGGGACAGGGAAGAGAGACCCAGTACTTC. It specifies CASRVMGQGRETQYF.

The rearrangement uses TRBV27 and TRBJ1-5; D gene uncertain. The CDR3 is 16 amino acids. The V gene lost 5 bases and the J gene lost 4 bases, with 18 bases spanning the gap. Germline CDR1 reads MNHEY; CDR2 reads SMNVEV (reference sequence). The CDR3: CASSLLSAEPNQPQHF. In DNA form, the CDR3 reads TGTGCCAGCAGTCTCCTCTCGGCGGAACCGAATCAGCCCCAGCATTTT.

V usage is TRBV18 and J usage is TRBJ2-1; D remains unclear. Germline-derived CDR1 and CDR2 are KGHSH and LQKENI. V was trimmed by 0 bases and J by 4 bases, leaving 10 bases between them. The CDR3 runs to 15 residues. The chain's CDR3 is CASSPPNLKYNEQFF. In DNA, the CDR3 is TGTGCCAGCTCACCACCTAATCTAAAATACAATGAGCAGTTCTTC. The full variable domain, with the rest looked up from reference TRBV18 and TRBJ2-1, is NAGVMQNPRHLVRRRGQEARLRCSPMKGHSHVYWYRQLPEEGLKFMVYLQKENIIDESGMPKERFSAEFPKEGPSILRIQQVVRGDSAAYFCASSPPNLKYNEQFFGPGTRLTVL.

The chain employs TRBV5-1 and TRBJ2-7; 10 bases match TRBD2. The CDR3 contains 15 residues. The germline CDR1 and CDR2 sequences are SGHRS and YFSETQ. The ends lost 7 bases at V and 3 bases at J; junction bases unmatched: 10. CDR3 DNA: TGCGCCAGCGCAACCGCTAGCGGGGGAAACTACGAGCAGTACTTC. It translates to CASATASGGNYEQYF.

The genes are TRBV9 and TRBJ2-7, with a tentative D call TRBD2 (6 bases). The germline V and J ends were trimmed by 0 bases and 5 bases, with 15 bases remaining between them. Germline CDR1 reads SGDLS; CDR2 reads YYNGEE. The CDR3 runs 15 residues. CDR3 loop: CASSVGGGTGNEQYF. CDR3 nucleotides: TGTGCCAGCAGCGTAGGGGGCGGGACGGGAAACGAGCAGTACTTC. The full variable domain, completed using reference TRBV9 and TRBJ2-7, is DSGVTQTPKHLITATGQRVTLRCSPRSGDLSVYWYQQSLDQGLQFLIQYYNGEERAKGNILERFSAQQFPDLHSELNLSSLELGDSALYFCASSVGGGTGNEQYFGPGTRLTVT.

The chain recombines TRBV7-8 with TRBJ1-1, with 7 bases identical to TRBD1. Trimming cost V 0 bases and J 4 bases; bases outside gene matches: 8. The CDR3 totals 16 residues. The germline CDR1 and CDR2 sequences are SGHVS and FQNEAQ. The CDR3 protein is CASSLAWRGRITEAFF. The CDR3 DNA follows: TGTGCCAGCAGCTTAGCGTGGAGGGGGCGGATCACTGAAGCTTTCTTT.